The 19 T cell receptor beta chains listed next were all sequenced from one sample in a study of CD8 T cells in ankylosing spondylitis. Study results and caveats: Ankylosing spondylitis blood appeared to be characterized by a TCR beta motif of 7 to 9 highly homologous variants.

TCRdb redid the calling of the 5' RACE reads with MiXCR, one entry per CDR3 protein. The sample holds about 220,000 distinct CDR3 sequences, around 18% seen once. For these TCRs, the target antigens are not known. The material sequenced was blood, either unsorted or a sorted T cell fraction (not recorded which). These receptors were taken from a male donor with ankylosing spondylitis.

Only a few counts were recorded for this clonotype. The chain couples TRBV29-1 to TRBJ1-3, with D hard to call. The CDR3 is 14 amino acids. Per the germline V gene, CDR1 is SQVTM and CDR2 is ANQGSEA. V was cut by 7 bases and J by 0 bases, with 13 bases left in between. CDR3 nucleotides: TGCAGCGCAGTTTTAACGAGCTCTGGAAACACCATATATTTT. It encodes CSAVLTSSGNTIYF.

This chain uses TRBV5-5 with TRBJ1-1; possibly TRBD1 for D (5 bases). V gave up 4 bases and J gave up 7 bases, with 26 bases separating them. There are 17 residues in the CDR3. Germline values: CDR1 SGHKS, CDR2 YYEKEE (reference sequence). CDR3 in DNA: TGTGCCAGCAGCGGCCGGGGGAGTACCGGCCCCGGGGGTGAAGCTTTCTTT. Translated, it gives CASSGRGSTGPGGEAFF.

The table lists this clonotype with a few counts. The J gene is TRBJ2-5, the V gene TRBV11-3; TRBD1 aligns across 7 bases. The V gene end was trimmed by 1 base and the J gene end by 0 bases; junction bases not matched to a gene: 2. The CDR3 runs to 15 residues. Germline lookup yields CDR1 SGHNT and CDR2 YENEEA. Here the CDR3 reads CASSLGGQYQETQYF. The CDR3 nucleotides are TGTGCCAGCAGCTTAGGGGGACAGTACCAAGAGACCCAGTACTTC.

This clonotype was observed a handful of times. The genes are TRBV12-3 or TRBV12-4 and TRBJ2-3, with D tentatively TRBD1 (5 bases). V lost 1 base and J 0 bases, leaving 5 bases between the germline ends. The CDR3 is 14 residues long. Here the CDR3 reads CASSLEGSTDTQYF. The CDR3 DNA reads as TGTGCCAGCAGTTTAGAGGGGAGCACAGATACGCAGTATTTT.

This clonotype was detected many times. The chain couples TRBV4-1 to TRBJ2-1; 9 bases agree with TRBD2. Trimming at V came to 3 bases and at J to 7 bases, leaving 13 bases not matched to a gene. Germline V gene data show CDR1 as MGHRA and CDR2 as YSYEKL. This CDR3 region has 17 residues. The CDR3 sequence is CASSQLTSGAGRNEQFF. In DNA, the CDR3 is TGCGCCAGCAGCCAGTTGACTAGCGGAGCCGGGAGGAATGAGCAGTTCTTC.

This clonotype has just a few counts. The chain carries TRBV12-3 or TRBV12-4 and TRBJ1-6, with unresolved D. The CDR3 consists of 14 residues. Deletions cut 6 bases from V and 4 bases from J, with 10 bases between. CDR3 DNA: TGTGCCAGCAGCCTAGCGGGTTATAATTCACCCCTCCACTTT. Translating it yields CASSLAGYNSPLHF.

This clonotype has ten or more counts. This chain uses TRBV12-3 or TRBV12-4 with TRBJ2-7; D may be TRBD1 (5 bases). This CDR3 is 13 amino acids long. Deletions cut 6 bases from V and 0 bases from J, with 9 bases between. This chain's CDR3 is CASRGPGSYEQYF. The CDR3 DNA is TGTGCCAGCAGGGGGCCCGGCTCCTACGAGCAGTACTTC.

This clonotype was recorded many times. The chain couples TRBV12-3 or TRBV12-4 to TRBJ2-5; 7 nucleotides match TRBD1. J gave up 2 bases and V 6 bases, and 6 bases lay outside the gene matches. The CDR3 runs 14 residues. The CDR3 region has the DNA TGTGCCAGCAGCTTCGGGACAGCGCAAGAGACCCAGTACTTC. Protein: CASSFGTAQETQYF.

The chain carries TRBV25-1 and TRBJ1-2; D gene uncertain. Trimming cost V 4 bases and J 9 bases, with 9 bases left between them. Germline V gives CDR1 MGHDK, CDR2 SYGVNS. The CDR3 length is 11 residues. The CDR3 DNA reads TGTGCCAGCAGTGCCCAGCTGAGCTACACCTTC. Translation: CASSAQLSYTF.

This clonotype was detected only a few times. V and J are TRBV25-1 and TRBJ1-5; D gene ambiguous. V was trimmed by 6 bases and J by 11 bases, leaving 17 bases between them. Germline lookup yields CDR1 MGHDK and CDR2 SYGVNS. The CDR3 spans 13 residues. The chain's CDR3 is CASRGSLQGSQHF. Written as DNA, the CDR3 is TGTGCCAGCAGAGGATCCTTGCAAGGGTCCCAGCATTTT. Combining the CDR3 with reference TRBV25-1 and TRBJ1-5 gives the whole variable domain EADIYQTPRYLVIGTGKKITLECSQTMGHDKMYWYQQDPGMELHLIHYSYGVNSTEKGDLSSESTVSRIRTEHFPLTLESARPSHTSQYLCASRGSLQGSQHFGDGTRLSIL.

This clonotype showed up just a few times. J is TRBJ2-7 and V is TRBV28, with 8 bases lining up with TRBD1. The length of the CDR3 is 14 residues. Germline CDR1 and CDR2: MDHEN and SYDVKM. V shed 4 bases and J 2 bases; nucleotides not matched to a gene: 4. The CDR3 sequence: CASSSTGETYEQYF. The CDR3 region has the DNA TGTGCCAGCAGTTCGACAGGGGAGACCTACGAGCAGTACTTC.

The chain uses TRBV27 and TRBJ2-5; D could derive from TRBD1 or TRBD2 (6 bases each). The germline V gene encodes CDR1 MNHEY and CDR2 SMNVEV (reference sequence). The CDR3 runs to 16 residues. V lost 0 bases and J 1 base, leaving 12 bases between the germline ends. CDR3 residues: CASSLSAGEVQETQYF. For the CDR3, the DNA is TGTGCCAGCAGTTTATCCGCAGGGGAGGTCCAAGAGACCCAGTACTTC.

This clonotype was picked up one time. This chain connects TRBV7-2 to TRBJ2-7; possible D gene TRBD2, 7 bases. The V end lost 5 bases, the J end lost 3 bases, and 14 bases lay between the germline ends. CDR3 length: 14 amino acids. CDR1 and CDR2 from the germline V gene are SGHTA and FQGNSA. Here the CDR3 DNA reads TGTGCCAGCAGCGCTACAGGGACTATCTACGAGCAGTACTTC. As protein: CASSATGTIYEQYF.

This clonotype was seen many times. V and J are TRBV20-1 and TRBJ1-1; TRBD1 might be the D (5 bases). The V gene lost 6 bases and the J gene lost 3 bases, with 11 bases spanning the gap. This CDR3 contains 12 residues. Germline values: CDR1 DFQATT, CDR2 SNEGSKA (reference sequence). CDR3 DNA: TGCAGTGCCGACGCGGGGGACACTGAAGCTTTCTTT. Its translation is CSADAGDTEAFF.

This rearrangement joins TRBV29-1 to TRBJ2-7; weak D call: TRBD2 (6 bases). Trimming took 0 bases from V and 2 from J, leaving 8 bases between them. Germline CDR1 and CDR2: SQVTM and ANQGSEA. The CDR3 runs 13 residues. The CDR3, as DNA: TGCAGCGTTGAAGACGGGACTCCCTACGAGCAGTACTTC. Translation: CSVEDGTPYEQYF.

This clonotype has just a few counts. CDR3 sequence: CASSYSSGVEQYF. The CDR3 nucleotides are TGTGCCAGCAGTTACTCGAGCGGGGTCGAGCAGTACTTC. The J gene is TRBJ2-7, the V gene TRBV6-5; 7 positions match TRBD2. Germline values: CDR1 MNHEY, CDR2 SVGAGI. CDR3 length: 13 amino acids. V was pared by 0 bases and J by 6 bases, with 2 bases of the junction left unmatched.

J is TRBJ2-1 and V is TRBV7-8, with TRBD2 identical over 12 bases. Germline CDR1 is SGHVS and CDR2 is FQNEAQ. J gave up 8 bases and V 5 bases, and 16 bases lay outside the gene matches. The CDR3 length is 18 residues. The CDR3 region has the DNA TGTGCCAGCAGCCCGCAAAGCCCTACTAGCGGGAGGTTTGATGAGCAGTTCTTC. It is translated as CASSPQSPTSGRFDEQFF.

The chain recombines TRBV20-1 with TRBJ2-2, with 9 positions matching TRBD2. V dropped 0 bases and J dropped 6; count of bases not matched to a gene: 8. Germline V lookup: CDR1 DFQATT, CDR2 SNEGSKA (reference sequence). This CDR3 spans 16 amino acids. The CDR3 here is CSARDNERGEAGELFF. The CDR3 DNA is TGCAGTGCTAGAGATAACGAGCGGGGGGAGGCCGGGGAGCTGTTTTTT.

This clonotype was recorded many times. CDR3 in amino acids: CASRDWAEPFYNEQFF. The DNA for the CDR3 is TGTGCCAGCAGAGATTGGGCGGAACCCTTTTACAATGAGCAGTTCTTC. J is TRBJ2-1 and V is TRBV7-9; D is uncertain. Germline CDR1 and CDR2: SEHNR and FQNEAQ (reference sequence). V gave up 6 bases and J gave up 4 bases, with 19 bases separating them. The CDR3 sequence is 16 residues long.